This T cell receptor beta chain was captured by sequencing in a study of shared clonotypes between healthy human individuals. Turning to the study itself: Plates per donor: three CD4 naive, three CD4 memory, two CD8 naive, one CD8 memory. Study-wide results and caveats: Inspection by rarefaction showed sorted-subset sequencing to be incomplete despite large depth. Sampling involved blood alone; tissue repertoires likely differ. Some clonotypes were shared by all four sorted-subset donors, while others were not shared. The non-shared ones had lower generation probabilities than the shared ones.

The protocol was immunoSEQ multiplex PCR, while the TCRdb copy is restricted to in-frame clones and leaves out a portion. The data contain 1.5 million to 2.5 million clones, about 95% of them singletons. CD45RO-negative CD8 cells positively selected for CCR7 made up the naive population, which excluded terminally differentiated effector memory CD45RA+ cells. As regards this clone: Antigen: not known.

This clonotype originated in a man younger than 35 in good health. Source material: naive CD8+ T cells sorted from blood.

CDR3 sequence: CASSKAAQSSYEQYF. The CDR3 DNA reads TGTGCCAGCAGCAAAGCGGCACAGAGCTCCTACGAGCAGTACTTC. V gene TRBV7-2 combines with J gene TRBJ2-7; perhaps TRBD2 as D (5 bases). The CDR3 spans 15 residues. With 5 bases removed from V and 0 bases from J, the gap between germline ends came to 14 bases. CDR1 and CDR2 from the germline V gene are SGHTA and FQGNSA.